This T cell receptor (beta chain) emerged from a study of blood T cells in healthy people across ages. For the study at large: The capture of about one barcoded beta molecule per two T cells was achieved by template switching.

Whole-study results and caveats: Roughly linear declines in TCR beta diversity per million T cells occurred with age. Naive T cell percentage by flow cytometry tracked strongly with beta diversity.

Each donor had roughly 10 milliliters of peripheral blood drawn. A second about 6 to 12 cycle PCR used barcoded and J-beta primers. TCRdb recomputed calls from the 5' RACE reads with MiXCR, one row per CDR3 protein. The profile shows roughly 680,000 distinct CDR3 sequences, around 21% of them singletons. Germline assignment: CDR1 LGHNA and CDR2 YNFKEQ. Deletions cut 1 base from V and 3 bases from J, with 9 bases between. This CDR3 has 14 amino acids. Concerning this clonotype itself: Its target is not known.

This TCR derives from a man between 65 and 85 years old in good health. Specimen: blood. The V and J genes are TRBV4-2 and TRBJ2-5; possibly TRBD2 for D (6 bases). The CDR3, as DNA: TGTGCCAGCAGCCAAGCTAGCGTCGAAGAGACCCAGTACTTC. Translating it yields CASSQASVEETQYF.